The 29 T cell receptor beta chains given below trace back to one sample, sequenced in a study of tumor-infiltrating lymphocytes in primary liver carcinoma. Unsorted whole blood supplied the blood RNA, and germline DNA was isolated too. Starting from around 500 ng of total RNA, TCR beta cDNA was produced with a primer in the constant region. Slightly modified ARM-PCR with three nested multiplex PCR rounds yielded TCR beta libraries. TRBV1-TRBV30 forward primers and a C-beta reverse primer were used in the first two PCR rounds, which each ran for ten to eleven cycles. A single record per CDR3 protein comes from TCRdb applying MiXCR to the multiplex PCR reads. The sample contains about 300,000 distinct CDR3 sequences, 55% to 65% of which appear only once. The material sequenced was peripheral blood. The receptors originated from a man aged 35 to 55 with primary liver carcinoma and hepatitis B virus infection.

Comments on this clonotype: One end of the junction varies from germline; a read error may be responsible. The rearrangement joins TRBV29-1 to TRBJ2-5; 11 nucleotides agree with TRBD1. The CDR3 is 15 amino acids. Germline-derived CDR1 and CDR2 are SQVTM and ANQGSEA. CDR3 loop: CNVEADRGRGETQYF. The CDR3 DNA reads TGCAACGTTGAAGCGGACAGGGGGCGAGGAGAAACCCAGTACTTC.

Remarks on this clonotype: At one of its ends the junction is not consistent with the germline gene, which may arise from a read error. The chain links TRBV11-1 to TRBJ2-1; D remains ambiguous. Germline loops: CDR1 SGHAT, CDR2 FQDESV (reference sequence). The CDR3 sequence is 15 residues long. CDR3 nucleotides: TGTGCCAGGAGCTTCCAGGCACCGCTGGACAATGAGCAGTTCTTC. It translates to CARSFQAPLDNEQFF.

To note about this clonotype: At one end the junction does not follow the germline gene, possibly because of a read error. The chain carries TRBV10-3 and TRBJ2-2; 8 nucleotides match TRBD2. CDR1 and CDR2 (germline): ENHRY, SYGVKD. The CDR3 sequence is 12 residues long. As DNA, the CDR3 is TGTGCCGCGGGAGGAGCCGAGGAGGAGTTGTTTTTT. Its protein product is CAAGGAEEELFF.

A remark on this clonotype: Being one base from a much bigger clone, this may be a read error. The final CDR3 position lacks the conserved phenylalanine or tryptophan, pointing to a likely read error. The chain recombines TRBV6-5 with TRBJ2-1; 9 bases agree with TRBD2. CDR1 is MNHEY, CDR2 SVGAGI, per germline. V gave up 5 bases and J gave up 10 bases; unmatched junction bases: 3. The CDR3 contains 12 residues. CDR3 DNA: TGTGCCAGCAGTACGAGCGGGGGGGAGCAGTTCTTA. It translates to CASSTSGGEQFL.

This clonotype was counted ten times or more. The V call is TRBV10-3, the J call TRBJ1-1; no firm D call. In germline, CDR1 is ENHRY, CDR2 SYGVKD. Trimming removed 0 bases from V and 5 bases from J, with 10 bases in between. The CDR3 runs to 14 residues. For the CDR3, the DNA is TGTGCCATCAGTGAGTCGATGGAGAGGACTGAAGCTTTCTTT. Translation gives CAISESMERTEAFF.

This clonotype was recorded at least ten times. The genes are TRBV4-1 and TRBJ2-7; 11 nucleotides agree with TRBD2. Germline CDR1 reads MGHRA; CDR2 reads YSYEKL. The CDR3 loop spans 18 amino acids. The ends lost 0 bases at V and 0 bases at J; junction bases unmatched: 7. CDR3 amino acids: CASSQDRLAGGFSYEQYF. Written as DNA, the CDR3 is TGCGCCAGCAGCCAAGATAGGCTAGCGGGAGGCTTCTCCTACGAGCAGTACTTC.

This clonotype was detected many times. The chain employs TRBV12-3 or TRBV12-4 and TRBJ2-5; the D gene is possibly TRBD2 (5 bases). The length of the CDR3 is 11 residues. V lost 6 bases to trimming and J lost 4 bases, with 6 bases between them. CDR3 loop: CASRAGETQYF. The DNA for the CDR3 is TGTGCCAGCAGGGCGGGAGAGACCCAGTACTTC.

To note about this clonotype: This may come from a read error, since a much larger clone is one base off. The chain carries TRBV4-2 and TRBJ2-2; 7 bases are shared with TRBD1. Germline trimming cut 4 bases from V and 2 bases from J; bases unmatched to any gene: 7. This CDR3 has 16 amino acids. The germline V gene encodes CDR1 LGHNA and CDR2 YNFKEQ. CDR3 in amino acids: CASSPVSGGNTGELFF. DNA for the CDR3: TGTGCCAGCAGCCCAGTATCAGGGGGTAACACCGGGGAGCTGTTTTTT.

The chain joins TRBV5-1 to TRBJ2-7; D could derive from TRBD1 or TRBD2 (5 bases each). Germline V CDR1 and CDR2: SGHRS, YFSETQ. The CDR3 loop spans 14 amino acids. The V end lost 0 bases, the J end lost 2 bases, and 9 bases lay between the germline ends. CDR3 in amino acids: CASSLGGRTYEQYF. The CDR3 DNA follows: TGCGCCAGCAGCTTGGGGGGACGGACCTACGAGCAGTACTTC.

This clonotype was recorded a few times. The chain carries TRBV6-1 and TRBJ1-2; D ambiguous. Trimming pared 7 bases from V and 4 bases from J, leaving 13 bases between. Germline V lookup: CDR1 MNHNS, CDR2 SASEGT. This CDR3 has 13 residues. The CDR3 loop reads CASTTVRIYGYTF. The CDR3 DNA is TGTGCCAGCACCACCGTACGGATCTATGGCTACACCTTC.

Ten or more counts support this clonotype. This chain joins TRBV6-2 or TRBV6-3 and TRBJ1-2, with D possibly being TRBD1 (5 bases). The germline gives CDR1 MNHEY, CDR2 SVGEGT. The CDR3 spans 16 residues. Trimming stripped 2 bases from V and 8 bases from J, with 21 bases between. The CDR3 loop is CASSYLGAPSLRGYTF. The CDR3 nucleotides are TGTGCCAGCAGTTACCTTGGGGCGCCCAGCCTTCGGGGCTACACCTTC.

The genes are TRBV20-1 and TRBJ2-3, with D possibly matching TRBD2 (6 bases). Trimming removed 3 bases from V and 4 bases from J, with 11 bases in between. The CDR3 consists of 13 residues. Germline loops: CDR1 DFQATT, CDR2 SNEGSKA (reference sequence). The CDR3 region is CSASRRVPDTQYF. The CDR3 nucleotides read TGCAGTGCTAGCCGGAGGGTCCCAGATACGCAGTATTTT.

This chain links TRBV30 with TRBJ1-6; D is undetermined. In germline, CDR1 is GTSNPN, CDR2 SVGIG (reference sequence). V was trimmed by 5 bases and J by 5 bases, leaving 10 bases between them. This CDR3 contains 13 residues. CDR3 bases: TGTGCCTGGCTAGGCACCAATAATTCACCCCTCCACTTT. Amino acids: CAWLGTNNSPLHF.

The genes are TRBV28 and TRBJ1-1; D ambiguous. This CDR3 contains 15 residues. The ends were cut back, 5 bases at V and 10 bases at J, with 23 bases in the middle. Germline V gene lookup returns CDR1 MDHEN and CDR2 SYDVKM. The CDR3 sequence: CASSLTAAWRIGAFF. The CDR3 DNA reads TGTGCCAGCAGTCTCACCGCGGCATGGCGTATAGGAGCTTTCTTT.

This clonotype was seen only once. Given a much more abundant clone one base away, this may be a read error. The rearrangement uses TRBV10-2 and TRBJ2-5; D remains unclear. V lost 3 bases to trimming and J lost 6 bases, with 8 bases between them. CDR3 size: 12 residues. The germline V gene encodes CDR1 WSHSY and CDR2 SAAADI. The CDR3 sequence is CASSDTTQTQYF. In DNA form, the CDR3 reads TGCGCCAGCAGTGATACCACGCAGACCCAGTACTTC.

Notes on this clonotype: The junction and the germline gene differ at one end; a read error may be behind it. The chain employs TRBV7-9 and TRBJ1-5; TRBD1 might be the D (6 bases). CDR1 SEHNR and CDR2 FQNEAQ come from the germline V gene (reference sequence). The CDR3 is 14 residues long. For the CDR3, the DNA is TGTGCCAGCAGCAGCCGAGGGGGGAATCAGCCCCGGCATTTT. It translates to CASSSRGGNQPRHF. The variable domain in full, completed from reference TRBV7-9 and TRBJ1-5, reads DTGVSQNPRHKITKRGQNVTFRCDPISEHNRLYWYRQTLGQGPEFLTYFQNEAQLEKSRLLSDRFSAERPKGSFSTLEIQRTEQGDSAMYLCASSSRGGNQPRHFGDGTRLSIL.

In this sample, this clonotype turned up many times. The chain is built from TRBV29-1 and TRBJ2-7; possibly TRBD1 or TRBD2 for D (6 bases each). The CDR3 sequence is 13 residues long. V lost 4 bases and J lost 7, with 17 bases in between. Germline values: CDR1 SQVTM, CDR2 ANQGSEA. For the CDR3, the DNA is TGCAGCGTTGGCGCGGAGGGGGGCCGGGAGCAGTACTTC. Protein sequence: CSVGAEGGREQYF.

Of note for this clonotype: Because the CDR3 is missing its conserved closing phenylalanine or tryptophan, this is likely a read error. V usage is TRBV4-1 and J usage is TRBJ2-7; the D gene is possibly TRBD2 (6 bases). Trimming cost V 6 bases and J 7 bases, with 19 bases left between them. This CDR3 is built from 14 residues. Germline CDR1 reads MGHRA; CDR2 reads YSYEKL. The CDR3 nucleotides are TGCGCCAGCAGTCCCTCGGGGGAAGCGGGTGAGCAGTACTCC. Encoded protein: CASSPSGEAGEQYS.

The V and J genes are TRBV5-4 and TRBJ2-2; D is unclear. V shed 3 bases and J shed 7 bases, with 7 bases lying between them. The CDR3 has 12 residues. Germline-derived CDR1 and CDR2 are SGHNT and YYREEE (reference sequence). Here the CDR3 reads CASSSLDGELFF. The CDR3 bases are TGTGCCAGCAGCTCTTTGGACGGGGAGCTGTTTTTT.

A remark on this clonotype: Relative to the germline gene, one junction end is altered; a read error may explain this. The gene calls are TRBV11-2 and TRBJ2-2, with TRBD2 as a possible D gene (5 bases). CDR1 and CDR2 from the germline V gene are SGHAT and FQNNGV. The CDR3 extends over 14 amino acids. The CDR3 coding sequence is TGTGCCAGCAACTTTGTGAGCGTCGCCGGGGAGCTGCTTTTT. This sequence encodes CASNFVSVAGELLF. The full variable domain, its missing parts supplied by reference TRBV11-2 and TRBJ2-2, is EAGVAQSPRYKIIEKRQSVAFWCNPISGHATLYWYQQILGQGPKLLIQFQNNGVVDDSQLPKDRFSAERLKGVDSTLKIQPAKLEDSAVYLCASNFVSVAGELLFGEGSRLTVL.

Comment on this clonotype: At one of its ends the junction is not consistent with the germline gene, which may arise from a read error. The genes are TRBV29-1 and TRBJ2-7, with TRBD2 matching over 8 bases. Germline V gene data show CDR1 as SQVTM and CDR2 as ANQGSEA. This CDR3 has 15 residues. CDR3 nucleotides: TGCAGCGTTGAAGTTATGGCGGGAGGACCCTATGAGCAGCACTTC. Translated: CSVEVMAGGPYEQHF.

The rearrangement links TRBV14 to TRBJ2-7; the D gene is possibly TRBD1 (8 bases). Looked up from germline, CDR1 is SGHDN and CDR2 is FVKESK. With 5 bases removed from V and 4 bases from J, the gap between germline ends came to 24 bases. This CDR3 is 17 amino acids long. DNA for the CDR3: TGTGCCAGCAGCTTGGACAGGGCGGGGGAGGGCAGGTACGAGCAGTACTTC. It is translated as CASSLDRAGEGRYEQYF. Full variable domain (outside the CDR3, taken from reference TRBV14 and TRBJ2-7): EAGVTQFPSHSVIEKGQTVTLRCDPISGHDNLYWYRRVMGKEIKFLLHFVKESKQDESGMPNNRFLAERTGGTYSTLKVQPAELEDSGVYFCASSLDRAGEGRYEQYFGPGTRLTVT.

The V gene is TRBV5-1, the J gene TRBJ1-6; 7 bases fit TRBD1. The germline V gene encodes CDR1 SGHRS and CDR2 YFSETQ. CDR3 length equals 14 residues. V lost 6 bases, J lost 8 bases, and 8 bases stayed unmatched. CDR3: CASTLGQDYSPLHF. The CDR3 region has the DNA TGCGCCAGCACACTCGGACAGGACTATTCACCCCTCCACTTT.

This clonotype was counted at least ten times. The chain is built from TRBV6-1 and TRBJ1-5, with a possible D match to TRBD1 (5 bases). CDR3 length equals 16 residues. V was shortened by 1 base and J by 7 bases, with 17 bases between the two germline ends. In germline, CDR1 is MNHNS, CDR2 SASEGT. The CDR3 sequence: CASSEGEGMGGQPQHF. DNA for the CDR3: TGTGCCAGCAGTGAAGGAGAGGGGATGGGAGGACAGCCCCAGCATTTT.

About this clonotype: It may be a read error: a sequence one base away is much more abundant. CDR3 nucleotides: TGTGCCAGCAGTTACTCGAGGCATGTGGACTACGAGCAGTACTTC. It encodes CASSYSRHVDYEQYF. The V and J genes are TRBV6-2 or TRBV6-3 and TRBJ2-7; D is unresolved. Germline V gene sequence: CDR1 MNHEY, CDR2 SVGEGT. Between the trimmed V and J ends, which lost 0 bases and 3 bases, there was a span of 12 bases. The CDR3 is made up of 15 amino acids.

This clonotype was observed a handful of times. V gene TRBV6-5 combines with J gene TRBJ1-2; 7 positions agree with TRBD1. Germline trimming cut 6 bases from V and 6 bases from J; bases unmatched to any gene: 1. Germline V lookup: CDR1 MNHEY, CDR2 SVGAGI. The CDR3 length is 11 residues. The CDR3 sequence is CASRGTDGYTF. CDR3 sequence (DNA): TGTGCCAGCAGGGGGACAGATGGCTACACCTTC.

With regard to this clonotype: Being one base from a much bigger clone, this may be a read error. The chain couples TRBV29-1 to TRBJ2-7; 13 positions agree with TRBD2. This CDR3 contains 15 residues. Germline V CDR1 and CDR2: SQVTM, ANQGSEA. The CDR3 sequence: CSVVWELAGGFERYF. As DNA, the CDR3 is TGCAGCGTTGTTTGGGAACTAGCGGGAGGGTTCGAGCGGTACTTC.

The chain has TRBV4-2 and TRBJ2-1; a weak D match, TRBD2 (6 bases). V dropped 0 bases and J dropped 2 bases, with 11 bases sitting between them. The germline V gene encodes CDR1 LGHNA and CDR2 YNFKEQ. The CDR3 extends over 16 amino acids. The chain's CDR3 is CASSQDVGRTYNEQFF. The CDR3, as DNA: TGTGCCAGCAGCCAAGATGTGGGGAGGACCTACAATGAGCAGTTCTTC.

This clonotype came up many times. This CDR3 is CSVEDDRRNEQFF. The CDR3 nucleotides read TGCAGCGTTGAAGACGACAGGCGCAATGAGCAGTTCTTC. This rearrangement joins TRBV29-1 to TRBJ2-1, with D possibly being TRBD1 (6 bases). V was pared by 0 bases and J by 6 bases, with 9 bases between. In germline, CDR1 is SQVTM, CDR2 ANQGSEA. CDR3 size: 13 residues.